These T cell receptor beta chains were read from a single sample in a study of T cell responses to AZD1222 COVID-19 vaccine. Profiling relied on immunoSEQ multiplex PCR, and the TCRdb table lists in-frame clones only, not all of them. This sample has about 150,000 clones, with about nine tenths found just once. The input for sequencing was peripheral blood, taken on day 0 of AZD1222 vaccination. The receptors originated from an adult in good health. CDR3s include the opening cysteine and the closing phenylalanine or tryptophan. D genes are given only for firm matches. Not every row has a clone size; where given, it reads once, few, many or a size class.

>TRBJ1-2|-|TRBV6-5|once
CASSYRGANYGYTF
TGTGCCAGCAGTTACAGGGGAGCTAACTATGGCTACACCTTC
>TRBJ1-5|-|TRBV5-5|few
CASSLVTEGQPQHF
TGTGCCAGCAGCTTGGTCACAGAGGGTCAGCCCCAGCATTTT
>TRBJ2-7|TRBD2|TRBV11-2|-
CASSLKGSGSYEQYF
TGTGCCAGCAGCTTAAAAGGTAGCGGGTCCTACGAGCAGTACTTC
>TRBJ2-1|TRBD2|TRBV30|-
CAWTLAGVLGEQFF
TGTGCCTGGACGCTAGCGGGAGTTCTAGGTGAGCAGTTCTTC
>TRBJ1-5|TRBD1|TRBV6-5|few
CASSAGRQGSQPQHF
TGTGCCAGCAGCGCCGGGAGACAGGGGTCTCAGCCCCAGCATTTT
>TRBJ2-6|-|TRBV7-2|-
CASSSRGGGGAGANVLTF
TGTGCCAGCAGCTCGAGGGGAGGAGGGGGCGCTGGGGCCAACGTCCTGACTTTC
>TRBJ1-2|-|TRBV24-1|-
CATSQDPKLGYTF
TGTGCCACCAGTCAGGACCCAAAGCTGGGCTACACCTTC
>TRBJ2-7|TRBD2|TRBV10-3|once
CAIREGLAGTYEQYF
TGTGCCATCAGAGAGGGACTAGCGGGGACCTACGAGCAGTACTTC
>TRBJ2-1|-|TRBV27|-
CASRARDFIYNEQFF
TGTGCCAGCAGGGCCAGGGACTTTATATACAATGAGCAGTTCTTC
>TRBJ2-1|TRBD2|TRBV5-1|once
CASSQRAGETSVQVTYNEQFF
TGCGCCAGTAGCCAGAGAGCCGGGGAGACTAGCGTTCAAGTTACCTACAATGAGCAGTTCTTC
>TRBJ1-1|TRBD1|TRBV27|-
CASSSGQGLKGTEAFF
TGTGCCAGCAGTTCGGGACAGGGGTTAAAGGGGACTGAAGCTTTCTTT
>TRBJ2-1|TRBD1|TRBV5-1|once
CASSLGQGDEQFF
TGCGCCAGCAGCTTGGGACAGGGGGATGAGCAGTTCTTC
>TRBJ2-3|-|TRBV28|-
CASSLRGRASDTQYF
TGTGCCAGCAGCTTGAGGGGGAGGGCATCAGATACGCAGTATTTT
>TRBJ2-2|TRBD2|TRBV7-2|once
CASSLGGLAAINTGELFF
TGTGCCAGCAGCTTAGGGGGACTAGCGGCAATAAACACCGGGGAGCTGTTTTTT
>TRBJ2-6|TRBD1|TRBV6-5|-
CASSYAGGAGANVLTF
TGTGCCAGCAGTTACGCAGGGGGCGCTGGGGCCAACGTCCTGACTTTC
>TRBJ2-7|TRBD2|TRBV5-1|-
CASSLTSGNVEQYF
TGCGCCAGCAGCTTGACTAGCGGAAATGTCGAGCAGTACTTC
>TRBJ2-7|TRBD2|TRBV18|-
CASSPDSGTYEQYF
TGTGCCAGCTCACCCGATAGCGGGACTTACGAGCAGTACTTC
>TRBJ2-2|-|TRBV10-3|-
CAISDHLLGGVGTGELFF
TGTGCCATCAGTGACCATCTCCTAGGGGGGGTTGGCACCGGGGAGCTGTTTTTT
>TRBJ2-3|TRBD2|TRBV4-1|-
CASSHRLTSSTDTQYF
TGCGCCAGCAGCCACAGATTGACTAGCAGCACAGATACGCAGTATTTT
>TRBJ1-1|-|TRBV6-2/TRBV6-3|once
CASSFGSEGTEAFF
TGTGCCAGCAGTTTTGGCAGCGAGGGCACTGAAGCTTTCTTT
>TRBJ1-2|-|TRBV5-6|-
CASSLRGGYGYTF
TGTGCCAGCAGCTTGCGGGGTGGATATGGCTACACCTTC
>TRBJ2-3|TRBD1|TRBV10-3|-
CAISGQGDTQYF
TGTGCCATCAGCGGACAGGGGGATACGCAGTATTTT
>TRBJ1-2|-|TRBV19|-
CASRPQDNYGYTF
TGTGCCAGTAGGCCACAGGACAACTATGGCTACACCTTC
>TRBJ2-2|-|TRBV15|-
CATSSTILKVENTGELFF
TGTGCCACCAGCAGCACAATCCTAAAGGTTGAAAACACCGGGGAGCTGTTTTTT